The following is a T cell receptor (beta chain) sequence with its context. This sample is part of a study of blood T cell repertoires in COVID-19. Whole-study context: Spain, Italy and the United States supplied samples that represented acute and convalescent COVID-19. PBMCs, B-cell-depleted T cells, or T cells were the source of the cDNA or gDNA that made up the material.

Original processing notes: It was from reference gene primer amplification that nucleated cell counts were estimated. Generated by immunoSEQ multiplex PCR, the TCRdb table keeps only in-frame clones and is missing some. V and J calls plus clone size are reproduced from that table; the DNA served to infer D and trimming. The data show more than 200,000 clones, 70% to 85% seen once. In germline, CDR1 is KGHSH, CDR2 LQKENI. The CDR3 spans 14 residues. Trimming at V came to 8 bases and at J to 3 bases, leaving 6 bases not matched to a gene. This chain uses TRBV18 with TRBJ2-2; 7 bases are shared with TRBD2. The sequenced sample consisted of peripheral blood. This receptor was obtained from a woman aged 35 to 49 with active or convalescent COVID-19. The CDR3 is CASRWEGDTGELFF. CDR3 DNA: TGTGCCAGCCGTTGGGAGGGCGACACCGGGGAGCTGTTTTTT.